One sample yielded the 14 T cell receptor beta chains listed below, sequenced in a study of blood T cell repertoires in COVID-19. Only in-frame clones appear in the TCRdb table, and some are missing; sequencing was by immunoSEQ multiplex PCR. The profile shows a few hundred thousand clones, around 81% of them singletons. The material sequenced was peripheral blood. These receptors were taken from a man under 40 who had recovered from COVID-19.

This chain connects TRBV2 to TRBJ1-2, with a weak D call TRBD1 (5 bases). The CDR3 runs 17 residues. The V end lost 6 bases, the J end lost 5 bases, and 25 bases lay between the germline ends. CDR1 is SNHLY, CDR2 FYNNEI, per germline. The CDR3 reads CASSQFMLDSGDYGYTF. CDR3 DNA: TGTGCCAGCAGCCAATTTATGTTAGACAGTGGGGATTATGGCTACACCTTC. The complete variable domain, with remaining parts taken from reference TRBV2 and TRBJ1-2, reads EPEVTQTPSHQVTQMGQEVILRCVPISNHLYFYWYRQILGQKVEFLVSFYNNEISEKSEIFDDQFSVERPDGSNFTLKIRSTKLEDSAMYFCASSQFMLDSGDYGYTFGSGTRLTVV.

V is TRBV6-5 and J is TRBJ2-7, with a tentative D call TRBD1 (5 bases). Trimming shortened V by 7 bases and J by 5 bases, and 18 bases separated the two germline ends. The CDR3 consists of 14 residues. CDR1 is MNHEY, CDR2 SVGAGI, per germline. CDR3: CASIQVPRGNEQYF. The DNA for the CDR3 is TGTGCCAGCATCCAAGTCCCAAGGGGAAACGAGCAGTACTTC.

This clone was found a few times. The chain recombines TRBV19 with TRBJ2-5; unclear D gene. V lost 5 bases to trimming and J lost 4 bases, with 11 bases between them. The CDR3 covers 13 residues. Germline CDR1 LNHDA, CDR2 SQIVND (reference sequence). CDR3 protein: CASSPRPRETQYF. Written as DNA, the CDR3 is TGTGCCAGTAGTCCCAGGCCCCGAGAGACCCAGTACTTC.

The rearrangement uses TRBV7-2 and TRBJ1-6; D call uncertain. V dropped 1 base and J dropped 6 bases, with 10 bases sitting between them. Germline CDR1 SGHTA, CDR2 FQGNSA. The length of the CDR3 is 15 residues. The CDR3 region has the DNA TGTGCCAGCAGCTTAGAACACCACCCTAATTCACCCCTCCACTTT. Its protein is CASSLEHHPNSPLHF.

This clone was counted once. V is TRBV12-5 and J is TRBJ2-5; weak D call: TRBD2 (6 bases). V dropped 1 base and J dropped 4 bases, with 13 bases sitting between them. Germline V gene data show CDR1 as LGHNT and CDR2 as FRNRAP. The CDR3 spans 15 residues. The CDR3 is CASGLGLGGGETQYF. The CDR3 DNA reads TGTGCTAGTGGTTTGGGACTCGGGGGTGGAGAGACCCAGTACTTC.

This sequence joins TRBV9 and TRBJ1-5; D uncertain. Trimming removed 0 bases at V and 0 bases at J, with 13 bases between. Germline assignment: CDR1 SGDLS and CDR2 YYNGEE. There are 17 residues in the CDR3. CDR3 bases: TGTGCCAGCAGCGTAGCCCCTCACTCGAATAGCAATCAGCCCCAGCATTTT. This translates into CASSVAPHSNSNQPQHF.

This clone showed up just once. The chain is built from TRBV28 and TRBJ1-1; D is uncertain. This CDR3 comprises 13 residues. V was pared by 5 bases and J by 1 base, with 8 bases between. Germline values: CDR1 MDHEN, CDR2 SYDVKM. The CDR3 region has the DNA TGTGCCAGCAGTCACCTAGGGAACACTGAAGCTTTCTTT. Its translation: CASSHLGNTEAFF.

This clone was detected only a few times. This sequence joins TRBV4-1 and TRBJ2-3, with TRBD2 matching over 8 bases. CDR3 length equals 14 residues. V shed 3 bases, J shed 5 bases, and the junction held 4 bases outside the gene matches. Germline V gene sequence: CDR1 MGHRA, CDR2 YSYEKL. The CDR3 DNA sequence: TGCGCCAGCAGCCACAGCGGGGGAGAAGATACGCAGTATTTT. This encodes CASSHSGGEDTQYF.

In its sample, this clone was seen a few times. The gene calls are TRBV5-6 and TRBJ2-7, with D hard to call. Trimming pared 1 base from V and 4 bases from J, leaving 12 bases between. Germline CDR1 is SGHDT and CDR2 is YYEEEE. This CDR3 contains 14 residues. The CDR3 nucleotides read TGTGCCAGCAGCTTGCGTTTAACCCGGTACGAGCAGTACGTC. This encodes CASSLRLTRYEQYV.

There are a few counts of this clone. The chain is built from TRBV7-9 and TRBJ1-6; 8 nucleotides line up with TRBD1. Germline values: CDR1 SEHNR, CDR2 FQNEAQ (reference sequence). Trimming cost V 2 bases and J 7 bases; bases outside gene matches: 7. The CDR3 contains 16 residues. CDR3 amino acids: CASSLRGTGPNSPLHF. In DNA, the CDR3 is TGTGCCAGCAGCTTAAGAGGGACAGGCCCAAATTCACCCCTCCACTTT.

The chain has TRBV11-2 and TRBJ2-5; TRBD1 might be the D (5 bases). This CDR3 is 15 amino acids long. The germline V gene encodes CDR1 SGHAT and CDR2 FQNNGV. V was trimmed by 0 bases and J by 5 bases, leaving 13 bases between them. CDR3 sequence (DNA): TGTGCCAGCAGCTTAGATAGGGCAAGGGGCGAGACCCAGTACTTC. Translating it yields CASSLDRARGETQYF.

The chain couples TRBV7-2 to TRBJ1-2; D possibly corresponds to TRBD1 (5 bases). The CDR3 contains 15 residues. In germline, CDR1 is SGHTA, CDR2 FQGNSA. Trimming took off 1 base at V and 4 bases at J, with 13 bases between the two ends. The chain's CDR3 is CASSLGAGKAYGYTF. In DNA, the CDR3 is TGTGCCAGCAGCTTAGGGGCAGGGAAGGCCTATGGCTACACCTTC.

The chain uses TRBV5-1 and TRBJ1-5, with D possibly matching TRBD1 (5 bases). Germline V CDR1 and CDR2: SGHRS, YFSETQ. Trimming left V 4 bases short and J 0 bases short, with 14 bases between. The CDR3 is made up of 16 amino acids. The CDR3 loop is CASSPGWGDSNQPQHF. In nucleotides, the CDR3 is TGCGCCAGCAGCCCGGGATGGGGGGATAGCAATCAGCCCCAGCATTTT.

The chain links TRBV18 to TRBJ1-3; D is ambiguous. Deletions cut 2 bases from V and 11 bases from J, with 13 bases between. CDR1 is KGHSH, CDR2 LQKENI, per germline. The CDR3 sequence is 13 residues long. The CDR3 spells CASSPEREGAIYF. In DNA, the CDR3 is TGTGCCAGCTCACCAGAACGTGAGGGCGCCATATATTTT.